The 16 T cell receptor beta chains reported below all come from one sample, sequenced in a study of a mutant IDH1 vaccine in newly diagnosed glioma. These receptors have no identified antigens. Assay: immunoSEQ multiplex PCR; the TCRdb copy retains only in-frame clones and omits some. In the table there are tens of thousands of clones, 80% to 90% of which are singletons. Time point given: week 23, last vaccination. Topical imiquimod accompanied each vaccine dose, which consisted of 300 ug of mutant IDH1 20-mer peptide. Specimen: PBMCs, collected from a glioma patient whose treatment included an IDH1 peptide vaccine. The receptors were sampled from a woman in her thirties or forties with glioma. Some clones in this sample may be carry-over from other donors' samples.

The chain links TRBV11-1 to TRBJ1-3; D remains unclear. CDR3 length: 15 residues. Germline V gene sequence: CDR1 SGHAT, CDR2 FQDESV (reference sequence). V lost 1 base, J lost 0 bases, and 7 bases lay in between. In nucleotides, the CDR3 is TGTGCCAGCAGCTTAGTCGGCAGCTCTGGAAACACCATATATTTT. Encoded protein: CASSLVGSSGNTIYF.

V and J are TRBV2 and TRBJ1-4, with a possible D match to TRBD1 (5 bases). Germline V gene sequence: CDR1 SNHLY, CDR2 FYNNEI. This CDR3 spans 14 amino acids. Trimming pared 3 bases from V and 6 bases from J, leaving 11 bases between. The CDR3 loop reads CASSDPRAYEKLFF. The CDR3 DNA follows: TGTGCCAGCAGTGATCCCAGGGCTTATGAAAAACTGTTTTTT.

This clone was seen more than once but under ten times. J is TRBJ1-1 and V is TRBV29-1; TRBD1 matches 8 bases. Germline values: CDR1 SQVTM, CDR2 ANQGSEA. The CDR3 extends over 14 amino acids. J was trimmed by 10 bases and V by 5 bases; bases with no gene match: 15. CDR3 region: CSVISPQGVGGAFF. The CDR3 bases are TGCAGCGTTATATCTCCACAGGGGGTAGGGGGAGCTTTCTTT. Together with reference TRBV29-1 and TRBJ1-1, the CDR3 gives the full variable domain: SAVISQKPSRDICQRGTSLTIQCQVDSQVTMMFWYRQQPGQSLTLIATANQGSEATYESGFVIDKFPISRPNLTFSTLTVSNMSPEDSSIYLCSVISPQGVGGAFFGQGTRLTVV.

This clone has only one observation. The V and J genes are TRBV20-1 and TRBJ2-5, with 8 bases identical to TRBD2. Germline loops: CDR1 DFQATT, CDR2 SNEGSKA (reference sequence). The CDR3 runs 11 residues. This CDR3 is CSGGGKGTQYF. As DNA, the CDR3 is TGCAGCGGCGGGGGGAAGGGGACCCAGTACTTC.

V and J are TRBV6-1 and TRBJ2-1; D gene uncertain. Germline assignment: CDR1 MNHNS and CDR2 SASEGT. Trimming took 1 base from V and 7 from J, leaving 11 bases between them. The CDR3 runs to 14 residues. The CDR3 nucleotides read TGTGCCAGCAGTGAAGAGGTCGTTTATAATGAGCAGTTCTTC. As protein: CASSEEVVYNEQFF.

The chain recombines TRBV6-6 with TRBJ1-2; tentative D call: TRBD1 (5 bases). Trimming pared 4 bases from V and 8 bases from J, leaving 8 bases between. Germline values: CDR1 MNHNY, CDR2 SVGAGI (reference sequence). The CDR3 length is 11 residues. Here the CDR3 DNA reads TGTGCCAGCAGTTCCAACAGGGGCTACACCTTC. This translates into CASSSNRGYTF.

On this clone itself: Other DNA sequences of this sample code for an identical CDR3. V usage is TRBV7-9 and J usage is TRBJ1-4; D not resolved. Between the trimmed V and J ends, which lost 1 base and 1 base, there was a span of 1 base. The germline CDR1 and CDR2 sequences are SEHNR and FQNEAQ (reference sequence). The CDR3 spans 13 residues. The chain's CDR3 is CASSLGTNEKLFF. The CDR3 DNA follows: TGTGCCAGCAGCTTAGGAACTAATGAAAAACTGTTTTTT.

The rearrangement links TRBV27 to TRBJ1-2, with 8 bases identical to TRBD1. CDR1 MNHEY and CDR2 SMNVEV come from the germline V gene (reference sequence). The CDR3 extends over 15 amino acids. Unmatched junction bases numbered 9, after V lost 3 bases and J lost 6 bases. The CDR3 loop reads CASSFRQGAVDGYTF. DNA of the CDR3: TGTGCCAGCAGTTTCCGCCAGGGGGCTGTAGATGGCTACACCTTC.

V and J are TRBV6-1 and TRBJ1-2; tentative D call: TRBD1 (5 bases). In germline, CDR1 is MNHNS, CDR2 SASEGT. V lost 4 bases to trimming and J lost 4 bases, with 25 bases between them. The CDR3 covers 18 residues. The CDR3 loop reads CASSGWTPADGDGYGYTF. As DNA, the CDR3 is TGTGCCAGCAGTGGTTGGACACCCGCCGATGGAGATGGCTATGGCTACACCTTC.

The chain couples TRBV6-5 to TRBJ1-4, with 7 positions matching TRBD1. V lost 5 bases and J lost 4; bases outside the gene matches: 4. CDR3 length: 14 amino acids. In germline, CDR1 is MNHEY, CDR2 SVGAGI. The CDR3 reads CASSLRQGNEKLFF. DNA of the CDR3: TGTGCCAGCAGTCTTCGACAGGGTAATGAAAAACTGTTTTTT.

This clone was picked up a small number of times. The chain links TRBV29-1 to TRBJ2-2; D uncertain. The CDR3 extends over 12 amino acids. With 7 bases removed from V and 6 bases from J, the gap between germline ends came to 12 bases. In germline, CDR1 is SQVTM, CDR2 ANQGSEA. The CDR3 nucleotides read TGCAGCGACGCGAAAACGTCCGGGGAGCTGTTTTTT. As protein: CSDAKTSGELFF.

The CDR3 reads CASSQDLGGGADTQYF. As DNA, the CDR3 is TGCGCCAGCAGCCAAGATCTCGGCGGGGGGGCAGATACGCAGTATTTT. This rearrangement joins TRBV4-3 to TRBJ2-3, with 9 positions matching TRBD2. V trimming: 0 bases; J trimming: 4 bases; junction bases outside the gene matches: 5. The CDR3 runs to 16 residues. Germline V lookup: CDR1 LGHNA, CDR2 YSLEER.

The genes are TRBV13 and TRBJ2-2; D gene unclear. CDR1 and CDR2 from the germline V gene are PRHDT and FYEKMQ (reference sequence). Trimming removed 7 bases from V and 10 bases from J, with 13 bases in between. CDR3 size: 12 residues. The chain's CDR3 is CASKWRREELFF. The CDR3 DNA sequence: TGTGCCAGCAAGTGGCGACGCGAGGAGCTGTTTTTT.

The chain is built from TRBV7-2 and TRBJ1-1; D remains unclear. The V end was cut by 6 bases, the J end by 1 base, with 12 bases between. CDR3 size: 14 residues. Looked up from germline, CDR1 is SGHTA and CDR2 is FQGNSA. The CDR3 sequence: CASSYYMANTEAFF. Written as DNA, the CDR3 is TGTGCCAGCAGTTACTACATGGCGAACACTGAAGCTTTCTTT.

The V and J genes are TRBV2 and TRBJ2-5, with 11 bases lining up with TRBD2. Germline V CDR1 and CDR2: SNHLY, FYNNEI. This CDR3 comprises 14 residues. V was clipped by 6 bases and J by 9 bases; unmatched bases: 9. CDR3 amino acids: CASRKLAGVWAQYF. For the CDR3, the DNA is TGTGCCAGCAGGAAACTAGCGGGGGTCTGGGCCCAGTACTTC. Full variable domain (remainder filled in from reference TRBV2 and TRBJ2-5): EPEVTQTPSHQVTQMGQEVILRCVPISNHLYFYWYRQILGQKVEFLVSFYNNEISEKSEIFDDQFSVERPDGSNFTLKIRSTKLEDSAMYFCASRKLAGVWAQYFGPGTRLLVL.

The rearrangement uses TRBV4-1 and TRBJ1-4; no firm D call. Germline V CDR1 and CDR2: MGHRA, YSYEKL. This CDR3 comprises 15 residues. Deletions cut 5 bases from V and 0 bases from J, with 10 bases between. The CDR3 bases are TGCGCCAGCAGCGACGACATTGCAACTAATGAAAAACTGTTTTTT. It yields the protein CASSDDIATNEKLFF.